These T cell receptor beta chains were read from a single sample in a study of OX40 agonist ivuxolimab in advanced cancers. Libraries were prepared by immunoSEQ multiplex PCR; TCRdb keeps only in-frame clonotypes and omits some of them. Seen here are about 70,000 clones, around 80% observed once, and the top ten hold 5%. The sample consisted of CD4+ or CD8+ T cells sorted from blood, taken in a trial of the OX40 agonist ivuxolimab. Receptor source: an adult with an advanced solid tumor such as melanoma, head and neck, liver or kidney cancer. CDR3s leave out the opening cysteine and the closing phenylalanine or tryptophan. Not every row has a clone size; where given, it reads once, few, many or a size class.

TRBJ1-5	.	TRBV9	ASSVGTGGNQPQH
TRBJ2-3	.	TRBV10-3	AISLAGVTDTQY
TRBJ2-5	.	TRBV5-6	ASSLRGHETQY
TRBJ2-7	.	TRBV30	AWSVGPRGY
TRBJ2-2	few	TRBV30	AWKTSGSFSGELF
TRBJ2-1	.	TRBV6-4	ASRKGDEQF
TRBJ1-2	.	TRBV18	ASSKNRDSLKDGYT
TRBJ2-1	.	TRBV7-2	ASSMGQGNYNEQF
TRBJ1-2	.	TRBV16	ASSQSGQGYGHT
TRBJ2-7	.	TRBV6-6	ASSAGTGASYEQY
TRBJ2-3	.	TRBV13	ASSLGGEGLTDTQY
TRBJ2-3	.	TRBV4-1	ASSPNTDTQY
TRBJ2-1	.	TRBV9	ASSVQPPGLATLGEQF
TRBJ2-1	.	TRBV19	ASSNPTSGVNEQF
TRBJ2-7	.	TRBV6-5	ASSYGSGVSSYEQY